The rows below give T cell receptor beta chains drawn from one sample of a study of cytomegalovirus exposure and HLA in healthy donors. The method was immunoSEQ multiplex PCR; TCRdb's version includes in-frame clones alone and lacks a portion of them. The sample comprises 64,000 or so clones, about 85% of which are singletons, and about 10% rests with the top ten. Sequenced sample: PBMCs. Receptors originate from a female donor in good health and CMV-seronegative. CDR3s include the opening cysteine and the closing phenylalanine or tryptophan. The D gene is left open where the match is weak. Rows may omit the clone size; those that give it use once, few, many or a size class.

j_call clone_size d_call v_call cdr3_aa cdr3_nt
TRBJ2-2 . TRBD1 TRBV28 CASRQRGQWIANTGELFF TGTGCCAGCAGACAACGGGGACAGTGGATTGCGAACACCGGGGAGCTGTTTTTT
TRBJ2-7 . TRBD2 TRBV5-6 CASFISGRGYEQYF TGTGCCAGTTTTATTAGCGGGAGAGGCTACGAGCAGTACTTC
TRBJ1-2 . . TRBV19 CASSPPLGRELNYGYTF TGTGCCAGTAGTCCCCCATTGGGAAGGGAGCTTAACTATGGCTACACCTTC
TRBJ1-4 . . TRBV2 CASSVLNRKANEKLFF TGTGCCAGCAGTGTATTGAACAGGAAGGCTAATGAAAAACTGTTTTTT
TRBJ2-7 . TRBD1 TRBV5-8 CASSLEAGGSLLVVDEQYF TGTGCCAGCAGCTTGGAGGCAGGGGGAAGCCTCCTTGTGGTCGACGAGCAGTACTTC
TRBJ2-4 . TRBD2 TRBV6-4 CASSDSPLAGPKNIQYF TGTGCCAGCAGTGACTCGCCACTAGCGGGACCCAAAAACATTCAGTACTTC
TRBJ2-5 few TRBD1 TRBV9 CASSGRDRELQETQYF TGTGCCAGCAGCGGCCGGGACAGGGAGTTGCAAGAGACCCAGTACTTC
TRBJ2-3 . . TRBV7-2 CASSLALADTQYF TGTGCCAGCAGCTTAGCGCTAGCAGATACGCAGTATTTT
TRBJ2-1 few TRBD1 TRBV5-1 CASSRGQSYNEQFF TGCGCCAGCAGCAGGGGACAGTCCTACAATGAGCAGTTCTTC
TRBJ2-7 . TRBD2 TRBV19 CASSNPLAGVYEQYF TGTGCCAGTAGTAACCCCCTAGCGGGGGTGTACGAGCAGTACTTC
TRBJ1-4 . . TRBV4-3 CASSQDARHPVGRGEKLFF TGCGCCAGCAGCCAAGATGCCCGACATCCAGTGGGAAGAGGGGAAAAACTGTTTTTT
TRBJ2-7 . . TRBV6-1 CASSATASYEQYF TGTGCCAGCAGTGCGACAGCTTCCTACGAGCAGTACTTC
TRBJ1-1 few TRBD1 TRBV2 CASKRFTGVSNTEAFF TGTGCCAGCAAAAGGTTTACAGGGGTGTCGAACACTGAAGCTTTCTTT
TRBJ1-1 . . TRBV7-8 CASSLEGGAYTEAFF TGTGCCAGCAGCTTAGAAGGGGGGGCGTATACTGAAGCTTTCTTT
TRBJ2-6 . . TRBV6-4 CASSAGSSGANVLTF TGTGCCAGCAGTGCTGGCAGCTCTGGGGCCAACGTCCTGACTTTC
TRBJ2-1 . . TRBV27 CASSLKGPGGGPYNEQFF TGTGCCAGCAGTTTAAAGGGGCCCGGCGGGGGCCCCTACAATGAGCAGTTCTTC
TRBJ2-3 . TRBD1 TRBV6-5 CASSLRGRGDTQYF TGTGCCAGCAGTTTGAGGGGGCGAGGAGATACGCAGTATTTT
TRBJ2-5 . . TRBV7-2 CASSRGQGWQETQYF TGTGCCAGCAGCCGAGGTCAGGGGTGGCAGGAGACCCAGTACTTC
TRBJ1-1 once . TRBV29-1 CSVGGFRTGGTEAFF TGCAGCGTGGGGGGATTTAGGACCGGGGGCACTGAAGCTTTCTTT
TRBJ1-5 . TRBD1 TRBV19 CASRTDRAKTQPQHF TGTGCCAGTAGGACGGACAGGGCTAAGACCCAGCCCCAGCATTTT
TRBJ1-2 . . TRBV5-1 CASSPGKPANYGYTF TGCGCCAGCAGCCCCGGGAAGCCTGCTAACTATGGCTACACCTTC
TRBJ2-3 once TRBD1 TRBV5-8 CASSSTGPGTDTQYF TGTGCCAGCAGCTCGACAGGGCCAGGGACAGATACGCAGTATTTT
TRBJ2-5 . TRBD1 TRBV28 CASSPPRQGAGETQYF TGTGCCAGCAGCCCGCCCCGACAGGGGGCGGGGGAGACCCAGTACTTC
TRBJ2-5 . TRBD2 TRBV5-5 CASSLSGGLSGATQYF TGTGCCAGCAGCTTAAGCGGGGGACTCTCCGGTGCAACGCAGTACTTC
TRBJ1-3 . . TRBV7-2 CASSFHPWAGGNTIYF TGTGCCAGCAGCTTTCATCCCTGGGCAGGGGGAAACACCATATATTTT
TRBJ1-5 . . TRBV6-5 CASRRDRGVNQPQHF TGTGCCAGCAGGAGGGATCGGGGGGTCAATCAGCCCCAGCATTTT
TRBJ1-1 . TRBD1 TRBV5-1 CASSRLRGDTEAFF TGCGCCAGCTCCCGACTCAGGGGGGACACTGAAGCTTTCTTT
TRBJ2-3 . TRBD2 TRBV19 CASSMGVLAGVLDTQYF TGTGCCAGTAGTATGGGCGTACTAGCGGGAGTTCTTGATACGCAGTATTTT
TRBJ2-7 . . TRBV6-1 CASSEGLLYEQYF TGTGCCAGCAGTGAAGGACTCCTCTACGAGCAGTACTTC
TRBJ1-4 . . TRBV28 CASSFAVKPNEKLFF TGTGCCAGCAGTTTTGCGGTAAAACCTAATGAAAAACTGTTTTTT